Listed below are T cell receptor beta chains from one sample, sequenced in a study of blood T cell repertoires in COVID-19. Method: immunoSEQ multiplex PCR; TCRdb's copy keeps in-frame clones and lacks some. The sample includes a few hundred thousand clones, 70% to 85% of them seen just once. The sequenced sample was peripheral blood. These receptors all come from a human donor with acute or convalescent COVID-19. The donor label of this sample is uncertain. The CDR3 runs from the conserved cysteine through the conserved F or W. A D gene is named only where the DNA matches it firmly. Part of the rows lack a size; the others show once, few, many or a class for expanded clones.

D: TRBD1
V: TRBV2
J: TRBJ1-2
size: .
DNA: TGTGCCAGCAGCTACAACAGGGGTGCCTATGGCTACACCTTC
CDR3: CASSYNRGAYGYTF

D: .
V: TRBV27
J: TRBJ2-1
size: .
DNA: TGTGCCAGCAGTCCCCGGGTGGGCAATGAGCAGTTCTTC
CDR3: CASSPRVGNEQFF

D: TRBD1
V: TRBV5-6
J: TRBJ1-1
size: .
DNA: TGTGCCAGCAGCTTAGGACAGGGAAGAACTGAAGCTTTCTTT
CDR3: CASSLGQGRTEAFF

D: .
V: TRBV5-1
J: TRBJ2-2
size: .
DNA: TGCGCCAGCAGCAGACGATCGCCCACTACGAACACCGGGGAGCTGTTTTTT
CDR3: CASSRRSPTTNTGELFF

D: TRBD1
V: TRBV5-4
J: TRBJ2-3
size: .
DNA: TGTGCCAGCAGCGGAACAGGGGCGGCCCGCACAGATACGCAGTATTTT
CDR3: CASSGTGAARTDTQYF

D: TRBD1
V: TRBV30
J: TRBJ1-4
size: .
DNA: TGTGCCTGGAGTCTCCGGACAGGGGAAAAACTGTTTTTT
CDR3: CAWSLRTGEKLFF

D: TRBD2
V: TRBV28
J: TRBJ2-3
size: once
DNA: TGTGCCAGCAGTGGTACCTTCGCGGGGGGACCAGATACGCAGTATTTT
CDR3: CASSGTFAGGPDTQYF

D: .
V: TRBV5-1
J: TRBJ1-1
size: .
DNA: TGCGCCAGCACCACCAGTGAACCGAACACTGAAGCTTTCTTT
CDR3: CASTTSEPNTEAFF

D: .
V: TRBV6-5
J: TRBJ2-5
size: .
DNA: TGTGCCAGCACCGACAGAGAAGAGACCCAGTACTTC
CDR3: CASTDREETQYF

D: TRBD2
V: TRBV7-7
J: TRBJ2-1
size: .
DNA: TGTGCCAGCAGCTTAAGGGAACCGATTGTTCATTTCGGGGGGAATGAGCAGTTCTTC
CDR3: CASSLREPIVHFGGNEQFF

D: TRBD2
V: TRBV7-8
J: TRBJ2-1
size: few
DNA: TGTGCCAGCAGCTTAGAAGGACTAGCGGCATACAATGAGCAGTTCTTC
CDR3: CASSLEGLAAYNEQFF

D: TRBD1
V: TRBV7-9
J: TRBJ1-5
size: .
DNA: TGTGCCAGCAGTCCTCAGGGGGCTTTTCAGCCCCAGCATTTT
CDR3: CASSPQGAFQPQHF

D: TRBD2
V: TRBV5-1
J: TRBJ2-7
size: .
DNA: TGCGCCAGCAGCTCGAGCGGGGGGGAGTCCTACGAGCAGTACTTC
CDR3: CASSSSGGESYEQYF

D: .
V: TRBV7-2
J: TRBJ1-1
size: .
DNA: TGTGCCAGCAGCTTTGACAGCACCCGAGGCGGCACTGAAGCTTTCTTT
CDR3: CASSFDSTRGGTEAFF

D: .
V: TRBV4-1
J: TRBJ1-1
size: many
DNA: TGCGCCAGCAGCCAACACCCCGGGAGCAGACAGAACACTGAAGCTTTCTTT
CDR3: CASSQHPGSRQNTEAFF

D: TRBD1
V: TRBV30
J: TRBJ1-5
size: .
DNA: TGTGCCTGGAACAGGGGGAGCAATCAGCCCCAGCATTTT
CDR3: CAWNRGSNQPQHF

D: .
V: TRBV6-1
J: TRBJ1-2
size: .
DNA: TGTGCCAGCAGTGAAGCACCGGACAGAAACTATGGCTACACCTTC
CDR3: CASSEAPDRNYGYTF

D: TRBD2
V: TRBV2
J: TRBJ2-1
size: few
DNA: TGTGCCAGCAGTCGATCCTATAGCGGGCCAAGGGACAATGAGCAGTTCTTC
CDR3: CASSRSYSGPRDNEQFF

D: .
V: TRBV5-6
J: TRBJ2-5
size: .
DNA: TGTGCCAGCAGTCATCCTCAGGGGACCCAAGAGACCCAGTACTTC
CDR3: CASSHPQGTQETQYF

D: TRBD2
V: TRBV3-1/TRBV3-2
J: TRBJ2-1
size: .
DNA: TGTGCCAGCAGCCACTTTACGGCGGTAGCGGGAGGGCCTAGTAATGAGCAGTTCTTC
CDR3: CASSHFTAVAGGPSNEQFF

D: .
V: TRBV7-9
J: TRBJ1-2
size: .
DNA: TGTGCCAGCAGCTTCTCAGGGCCGACCGATGGCTACACCTTC
CDR3: CASSFSGPTDGYTF

D: .
V: TRBV23-1
J: TRBJ2-7
size: .
DNA: TGCGCCAGCAGTATCGCCAGGCCCTTTTACGAGCAGTACTTC
CDR3: CASSIARPFYEQYF